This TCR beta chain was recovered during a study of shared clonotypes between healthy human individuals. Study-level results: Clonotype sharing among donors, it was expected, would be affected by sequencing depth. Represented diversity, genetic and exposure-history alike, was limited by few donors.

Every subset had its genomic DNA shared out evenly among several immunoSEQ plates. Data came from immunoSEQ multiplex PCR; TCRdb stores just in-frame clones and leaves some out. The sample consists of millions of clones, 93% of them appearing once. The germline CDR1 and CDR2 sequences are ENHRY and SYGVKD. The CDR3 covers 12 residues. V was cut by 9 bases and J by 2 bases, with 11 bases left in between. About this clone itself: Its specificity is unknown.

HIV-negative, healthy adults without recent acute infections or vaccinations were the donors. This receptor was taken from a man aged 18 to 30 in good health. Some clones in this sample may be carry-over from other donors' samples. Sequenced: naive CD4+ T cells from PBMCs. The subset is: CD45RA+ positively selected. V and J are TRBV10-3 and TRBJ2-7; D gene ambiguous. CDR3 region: CAMADNAYEQYF. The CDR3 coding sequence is TGTGCCATGGCCGACAATGCCTACGAGCAGTACTTC.